This passage covers 8 T cell receptor beta chains from one sample sequenced in a study of vaccination and CD4 T cells after COVID-19. The Oncomine TCR Beta short-read assay generated sequence data from the DNA of cultured CD4+ T cells. Each CDR3 protein gets one entry after TCRdb re-called the PCR reads with MiXCR. In the table there are approximately 12,000 distinct CDR3 sequences, around half of which are singletons. Their specific antigens are unknown. Sample treatment: roughly ten-day PBMC culture with coronavirus spike peptide pools or control peptides (ViraFEST assay). The sample comprised CD4+ T cells from blood, cultured in vitro. The origin of the receptors is a human donor who had recovered from COVID-19.

This clonotype came up a few times. V gene TRBV7-9 combines with J gene TRBJ1-2; 7 positions agree with TRBD1. Germline V lookup: CDR1 SEHNR, CDR2 FQNEAQ (reference sequence). V trimming: 2 bases; J trimming: 7 bases; junction bases outside the gene matches: 7. This CDR3 has 14 residues. The CDR3 loop reads CASSLFEQGFGYTF. The CDR3, as DNA: TGTGCCAGCAGCTTATTTGAACAGGGGTTTGGCTACACCTTC.

The chain joins TRBV5-4 to TRBJ2-1; 13 bases line up with TRBD2. CDR3 length: 16 residues. CDR1 and CDR2 (germline): SGHNT, YYREEE (reference sequence). V dropped 4 bases and J dropped 9; count of bases not matched to a gene: 10. As DNA, the CDR3 is TGTGCCAGCAGCCCGGTAGAGACTAGCGGGAGGACTGAGCAGTTCTTC. It is translated as CASSPVETSGRTEQFF. The full variable domain, rest sourced from reference TRBV5-4 and TRBJ2-1, is ETGVTQSPTHLIKTRGQQVTLRCSSQSGHNTVSWYQQALGQGPQFIFQYYREEENGRGNFPPRFSGLQFPNYSSELNVNALELDDSALYLCASSPVETSGRTEQFFGPGTRLTVL.

The CDR3 reads CSARSLAGALDTQYF. For the CDR3, the DNA is TGCAGTGCTAGAAGTCTAGCGGGAGCGCTGGATACGCAGTATTTT. This chain uses TRBV20-1 with TRBJ2-3; TRBD2 agrees at 10 bases. The CDR3 sequence is 15 residues long. V gave up 2 bases and J gave up 6 bases; unmatched junction bases: 8. CDR1 and CDR2 from the germline V gene are DFQATT and SNEGSKA (reference sequence).

The chain recombines TRBV7-8 with TRBJ1-1; 11 positions agree with TRBD1. The CDR3 contains 15 residues. The germline V gene encodes CDR1 SGHVS and CDR2 FQNEAQ. V lost 4 bases and J lost 0; bases outside the gene matches: 1. The CDR3 region is CASSWTGGVNTEAFF. The CDR3 DNA reads as TGTGCCAGCAGCTGGACAGGGGGCGTGAACACTGAAGCTTTCTTT.

This chain links TRBV7-3 with TRBJ2-2; 10 bases match TRBD1. The CDR3 sequence is 14 residues long. Germline assignment: CDR1 SGHTA and CDR2 FQGTGA. The trim removed 5 bases at V and 6 bases at J, leaving 3 bases unmatched. The CDR3 loop is CASSHGQGAGELFF. DNA of the CDR3: TGTGCCAGCAGCCACGGACAGGGGGCCGGGGAGCTGTTTTTT.

This clonotype was picked up a small number of times. The chain employs TRBV2 and TRBJ1-1, with a weak D call TRBD1 (6 bases). The V gene lost 11 bases and the J gene lost 0 bases, with 19 bases spanning the gap. CDR3 length equals 15 residues. Germline V gene lookup returns CDR1 SNHLY and CDR2 FYNNEI. The CDR3 here is CASRQVGGMNTEAFF. CDR3 sequence (DNA): TGTGCCTCCCGACAGGTGGGAGGAATGAACACTGAAGCTTTCTTT.

This clonotype turned up a few times. V and J are TRBV7-9 and TRBJ2-5; D not resolved. V lost 5 bases to trimming and J lost 4 bases, with 8 bases between them. The CDR3 covers 12 residues. Per the germline V gene, CDR1 is SEHNR and CDR2 is FQNEAQ (reference sequence). CDR3 residues: CASSQEGETQYF. The CDR3 bases are TGTGCCAGCAGCCAAGAAGGAGAGACCCAGTACTTC.

This clonotype was picked up a small number of times. This rearrangement joins TRBV10-1 to TRBJ2-2; D gene unclear. V was cut by 6 bases and J by 0 bases, with 8 bases left in between. This CDR3 contains 14 residues. Germline V gene sequence: CDR1 WNHNN, CDR2 SYGVQD (reference sequence). For the CDR3, the DNA is TGCGCCAGCAGCCCGGGCTCGAACACCGGGGAGCTGTTTTTT. Protein product: CASSPGSNTGELFF.